Below, 28 T cell receptor beta chains from the same sample are listed, as sequenced in a study of shared clonotypes between healthy human individuals. Terminally differentiated effector memory CD45RA+ cells were excluded from the naive CD8 cells, which were CD45RO-negative and positively selected for CCR7. Some clones are missing from TCRdb's copy, which holds only in-frame ones; the method was immunoSEQ multiplex PCR. Of fewer than 1 million clones in the sample, 90% to 98% were seen once. The source material was naive CD8+ T cells sorted from blood. The receptors come from a man between 25 and 39 years old in good health.

The CDR3 DNA reads TGCGCCAGCAGCCAAGGAACGGGCAGGGCAGATACGCAGTATTTT. Translation gives CASSQGTGRADTQYF. V usage is TRBV4-3 and J usage is TRBJ2-3, with a weak D call TRBD1 (5 bases). The CDR3 length is 15 residues. Trimming shortened V by 1 base and J by 4 bases, and 12 bases separated the two germline ends. Looked up from germline, CDR1 is LGHNA and CDR2 is YSLEER.

This clone was observed once. The V call is TRBV9, the J call TRBJ2-3; TRBD2 might be the D (5 bases). The V gene lost 5 bases and the J gene lost 0 bases, with 13 bases spanning the gap. Germline CDR1 and CDR2: SGDLS and YYNGEE. This CDR3 comprises 15 residues. The DNA for the CDR3 is TGTGCCAGCAGGCCCACTAGTTCTAGCACAGATACGCAGTATTTT. It is translated as CASRPTSSSTDTQYF.

This chain links TRBV15 with TRBJ1-2; D call uncertain. The germline gives CDR1 LNHNV, CDR2 YYDKDF (reference sequence). V lost 2 bases and J lost 3, with 7 bases in between. This CDR3 region has 13 residues. CDR3 coding DNA: TGTGCCACCAGCAGATCGAGTGACTATGGCTACACCTTC. Protein: CATSRSSDYGYTF.

The V and J genes are TRBV7-9 and TRBJ2-1; D may be TRBD2 (5 bases). Germline V gene sequence: CDR1 SEHNR, CDR2 FQNEAQ (reference sequence). The V end was cut by 6 bases, the J end by 7 bases, with 10 bases between. This CDR3 is 12 amino acids long. The CDR3 protein is CASSTEGNEQFF. CDR3 coding DNA: TGTGCCAGCAGTACAGAGGGAAATGAGCAGTTCTTC.

The genes are TRBV19 and TRBJ2-5; 7 bases fit TRBD1. The V and J ends lost 6 bases and 0 bases, in that order; junction bases with no gene match: 7. Per the germline V gene, CDR1 is LNHDA and CDR2 is SQIVND (reference sequence). The CDR3 has 15 amino acids. CDR3 DNA sequence: TGTGCCAGTAGCTCGGGACAGCCGGACCAAGAGACCCAGTACTTC. It yields the protein CASSSGQPDQETQYF.

The rearrangement uses TRBV6-5 and TRBJ2-7; 8 nucleotides agree with TRBD1. The CDR3 consists of 15 residues. Germline CDR1 and CDR2: MNHEY and SVGAGI. V dropped 6 bases and J dropped 1; count of bases not matched to a gene: 8. The DNA of the CDR3 is TGTGCCAGCAGGACCGGGACAGGATCTTCCTACGAGCAGTACTTC. Translation gives CASRTGTGSSYEQYF.

This chain uses TRBV2 with TRBJ1-2, with D hard to call. With 4 bases removed from V and 7 bases from J, the gap between germline ends came to 16 bases. Germline CDR1 SNHLY, CDR2 FYNNEI. The CDR3 runs to 14 residues. The CDR3 loop is CASSGGVGRGGYTF. The CDR3 DNA sequence: TGTGCCAGCAGTGGGGGAGTAGGACGTGGTGGCTACACCTTC.

The rearrangement uses TRBV10-3 and TRBJ2-1; TRBD1 matches at 8 bases. Germline V gene lookup returns CDR1 ENHRY and CDR2 SYGVKD. CDR3 length equals 14 residues. Germline trimming cut 7 bases from V and 3 bases from J; bases unmatched to any gene: 5. The CDR3 nucleotides read TGTGCCATCACCCCAGACAGGGGCTACAATGAGCAGTTCTTC. It yields the protein CAITPDRGYNEQFF.

This chain connects TRBV27 to TRBJ2-7; 11 bases align to TRBD2. Per germline, CDR1 MNHEY and CDR2 SMNVEV (reference sequence). The CDR3 is 15 amino acids. Trimming cost V 6 bases and J 2 bases; bases outside gene matches: 6. CDR3 sequence: CASRRTSGLTYEQYF. CDR3 DNA sequence: TGTGCCAGCAGACGGACTAGCGGGCTAACCTACGAGCAGTACTTC.

The chain recombines TRBV10-3 with TRBJ2-7; weak D call: TRBD1 (6 bases). From germline, CDR1 is ENHRY and CDR2 SYGVKD. V was pared by 10 bases and J by 0 bases, with 13 bases between. There are 13 residues in the CDR3. The CDR3 DNA is TGTGCCACCGGGGACATCTCCTCCTACGAGCAGTACTTC. Translation: CATGDISSYEQYF.

The table lists this clone with a count of one. The chain is built from TRBV9 and TRBJ2-1; 7 bases align to TRBD2. Germline CDR1 and CDR2: SGDLS and YYNGEE. The CDR3 has 13 amino acids. Losses at the gene ends were 3 bases for V and 6 bases for J; bases not matched to a gene: 3. As DNA, the CDR3 is TGTGCCAGCAGCGGGACTAGGGGCAATGAGCAGTTCTTC. It codes for CASSGTRGNEQFF.

This clone was detected only a few times. This chain uses TRBV13 with TRBJ2-1; D call uncertain. V gave up 3 bases and J gave up 7 bases, with 22 bases separating them. The germline gives CDR1 PRHDT, CDR2 FYEKMQ (reference sequence). CDR3 length equals 17 residues. This CDR3 is CASSFHPRIRLENEQFF. CDR3 nucleotides: TGTGCCAGCAGCTTTCATCCGAGGATCAGGCTGGAGAATGAGCAGTTCTTC.

The chain is built from TRBV7-6 and TRBJ2-5; D call uncertain. The CDR3 is 14 residues long. Germline loops: CDR1 SGHVS, CDR2 FNYEAQ. Trimming stripped 1 base from V and 2 bases from J, with 8 bases between. In DNA, the CDR3 is TGTGCCAGCAGCTTAGAGGGTTTACAAGAGACCCAGTACTTC. Amino acids: CASSLEGLQETQYF.

J is TRBJ2-7 and V is TRBV4-3, with no clear D. Trimming left V 2 bases short and J 3 bases short, with 14 bases between. The CDR3 extends over 15 amino acids. Germline assignment: CDR1 LGHNA and CDR2 YSLEER. As DNA, the CDR3 is TGCGCCAGCAGCCAATACCGGGCAGGTCTCTACGAGCAGTACTTC. It encodes CASSQYRAGLYEQYF.

The rearrangement joins TRBV7-9 to TRBJ1-2; D perhaps matches TRBD1 (5 bases). V was trimmed by 4 bases and J by 3 bases, leaving 12 bases between them. The CDR3 contains 14 residues. The germline CDR1 and CDR2 sequences are SEHNR and FQNEAQ (reference sequence). The CDR3 region is CASSSPRVHYGYTF. DNA of the CDR3: TGTGCCAGCAGCTCACCCAGGGTTCACTATGGCTACACCTTC.

The chain uses TRBV6-5 and TRBJ1-2, with TRBD1 matching 12 bases. CDR1 is MNHEY and CDR2 is SVGAGI in the germline V gene. The V segment lost 0 bases and the J segment 4 bases; nucleotides outside the gene matches: 3. The CDR3 covers 16 residues. CDR3 amino acids: CASSYSGTGGSYGYTF. Here the CDR3 DNA reads TGTGCCAGCAGTTACTCGGGGACAGGGGGCAGCTATGGCTACACCTTC.

The rearrangement uses TRBV2 and TRBJ2-7, with TRBD2 matching 7 bases. V was clipped by 2 bases and J by 1 base; unmatched bases: 5. CDR1 and CDR2 from the germline V gene are SNHLY and FYNNEI. This CDR3 has 15 residues. The CDR3 is CASSEFWRESYEQYF. The CDR3 DNA reads as TGTGCCAGCAGTGAATTTTGGCGGGAGTCCTACGAGCAGTACTTC. Variable domain in full (rest from reference TRBV2 and TRBJ2-7): EPEVTQTPSHQVTQMGQEVILRCVPISNHLYFYWYRQILGQKVEFLVSFYNNEISEKSEIFDDQFSVERPDGSNFTLKIRSTKLEDSAMYFCASSEFWRESYEQYFGPGTRLTVT.

The chain has TRBV5-5 and TRBJ2-7; D gene unclear. Germline CDR1 and CDR2: SGHKS and YYEKEE (reference sequence). The CDR3 loop spans 14 amino acids. The V and J ends lost 6 bases and 5 bases respectively, with 18 bases between them. The CDR3 DNA is TGTGCCAGCACCCGCGATGAGGCTAGACACGAGCAGTACTTC. It encodes CASTRDEARHEQYF.

The chain is built from TRBV7-9 and TRBJ1-1; D is unclear. V lost 6 bases and J 4 bases, leaving 9 bases between the germline ends. Germline-derived CDR1 and CDR2 are SEHNR and FQNEAQ (reference sequence). The CDR3 runs to 12 residues. This chain's CDR3 is CASRASTTEAFF. CDR3 bases: TGTGCCAGCAGGGCATCCACCACTGAAGCTTTCTTT. The full variable domain, rest sourced from reference TRBV7-9 and TRBJ1-1, is DTGVSQNPRHKITKRGQNVTFRCDPISEHNRLYWYRQTLGQGPEFLTYFQNEAQLEKSRLLSDRFSAERPKGSFSTLEIQRTEQGDSAMYLCASRASTTEAFFGQGTRLTVV.

In its sample, this clone was seen once. The chain joins TRBV12-5 to TRBJ2-3, with D unresolved. Trimming removed 0 bases at V and 4 bases at J, with 5 bases between. Germline lookup yields CDR1 LGHNT and CDR2 FRNRAP. The CDR3 contains 13 residues. The CDR3, as DNA: TGTGCTAGTGGTTTGGTACCACCAGATACGCAGTATTTT. Its protein product is CASGLVPPDTQYF.

This rearrangement joins TRBV7-9 to TRBJ2-1, with 10 positions matching TRBD2. CDR3 size: 17 residues. Germline values: CDR1 SEHNR, CDR2 FQNEAQ (reference sequence). V was pared by 4 bases and J by 2 bases, with 8 bases of the junction left unmatched. CDR3 residues: CASSSRIAGGTYNEQFF. CDR3 coding DNA: TGTGCCAGCAGCTCACGAATAGCGGGAGGTACCTACAATGAGCAGTTCTTC.

The chain carries TRBV23-1 and TRBJ2-7; no reliable D call. TRBV23-1 is recorded as an ORF, its role being uncertain. The CDR3 has 10 amino acids. The CDR3 sequence: CNQYSYEQYF. The CDR3 DNA sequence: TGCAATCAGTACTCCTACGAGCAGTACTTC.

This clone has only one observation. CDR3 residues: CASSRLTGSNQPQHF. The CDR3 DNA reads TGTGCCAGCAGTAGGCTGACAGGGAGCAATCAGCCCCAGCATTTT. V gene TRBV27 combines with J gene TRBJ1-5; 7 bases align to TRBD1. V lost 5 bases and J lost 1; bases outside the gene matches: 5. The CDR3 is 15 amino acids. Germline assignment: CDR1 MNHEY and CDR2 SMNVEV (reference sequence).

V is TRBV29-1 and J is TRBJ2-3; 8 bases align to TRBD2. Germline V gene lookup returns CDR1 SQVTM and CDR2 ANQGSEA. CDR3 length equals 15 residues. Germline trimming cut 7 bases from V and 3 bases from J; bases unmatched to any gene: 12. CDR3 coding DNA: TGCAGCGGTAACCCCTCAGCGGGAGAAACAGATACGCAGTATTTT. The encoded protein is CSGNPSAGETDTQYF.

This chain uses TRBV2 with TRBJ2-3, with 10 bases matching TRBD2. Trimming at V came to 6 bases and at J to 5 bases, leaving 8 bases not matched to a gene. Germline loops: CDR1 SNHLY, CDR2 FYNNEI. There are 15 residues in the CDR3. DNA for the CDR3: TGTGCCAGCAGGGGGCCGGGACTAGCGATAGATACGCAGTATTTT. It specifies CASRGPGLAIDTQYF.

This sequence joins TRBV9 and TRBJ2-7, with 7 bases matching TRBD2. Germline CDR1 SGDLS, CDR2 YYNGEE. The CDR3 has 15 amino acids. With 0 bases clipped from V and 6 bases from J, the junction kept 9 bases outside the gene matches. Here the CDR3 reads CASSVVGGSGAEQYF. For the CDR3, the DNA is TGTGCCAGCAGCGTAGTAGGCGGGAGTGGGGCCGAGCAGTACTTC.

The chain employs TRBV29-1 and TRBJ2-7; weak D call: TRBD2 (7 bases). Germline assignment: CDR1 SQVTM and CDR2 ANQGSEA. The CDR3 runs 14 residues. Deletions cut 3 bases from V and 2 bases from J, with 14 bases between. For the CDR3, the DNA is TGCAGCGTTGAGTTACCGGGGGGCCCCTACGAGCAGTACTTC. It translates to CSVELPGGPYEQYF.

This rearrangement joins TRBV6-4 to TRBJ1-2; D is ambiguous. The CDR3 consists of 13 residues. The V gene's germline CDR1 is MRHNA and CDR2 SNTAGT. V was cut by 3 bases and J by 8 bases, with 13 bases left in between. CDR3 amino acids: CASSEGGYGGYTF. For the CDR3, the DNA is TGTGCCAGCAGTGAGGGCGGCTATGGCGGCTACACCTTC.